This T cell receptor beta chain was sequenced for a study of long-term antiretroviral therapy in people with HIV. Run at survey level, the immunoSEQ assay was version v3.0. Assay used: immunoSEQ multiplex PCR; TCRdb lists only in-frame clones, some missing. The sample contains roughly 29,000 clones, roughly 94% of which appear only once. There were no participants with HIV treated outside the United States. V gave up 2 bases and J gave up 2 bases, with 9 bases separating them. This CDR3 region has 14 residues. Looked up from germline, CDR1 is LNHDA and CDR2 is SQIVND (reference sequence). Study results and caveats: Regardless of time point, clones expanded before ART dominated the repertoire.

Of note for this clone: The antigen is unknown.

The chain links TRBV19 to TRBJ1-2; tentatively, D is TRBD1 (6 bases). Sequencing used unsorted PBMCs, obtained 5.3 years after starting antiretroviral therapy. This sequence was found in a man over 45 with HIV. This chain's CDR3 is CASSIPGQNYGYTF. The DNA for the CDR3 is TGTGCCAGTAGTATACCGGGACAAAACTATGGCTACACCTTC.